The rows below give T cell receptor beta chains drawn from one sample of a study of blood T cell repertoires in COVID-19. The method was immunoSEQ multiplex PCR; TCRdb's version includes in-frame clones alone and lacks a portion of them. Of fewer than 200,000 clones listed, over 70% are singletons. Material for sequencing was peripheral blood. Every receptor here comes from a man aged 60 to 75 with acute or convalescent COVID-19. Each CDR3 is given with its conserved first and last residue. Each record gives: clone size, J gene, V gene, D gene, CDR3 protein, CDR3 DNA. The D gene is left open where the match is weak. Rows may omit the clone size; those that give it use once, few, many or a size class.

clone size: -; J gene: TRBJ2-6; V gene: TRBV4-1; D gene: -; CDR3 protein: CASSGQGFYSGANVLTF; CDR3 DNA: TGCGCCAGCAGCGGGCAGGGATTTTACTCTGGGGCCAACGTCCTGACTTTC
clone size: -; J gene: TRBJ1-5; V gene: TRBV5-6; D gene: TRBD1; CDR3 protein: CASSSDRVGNQPQHF; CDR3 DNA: TGTGCCAGCAGCTCCGACAGGGTTGGCAATCAGCCCCAGCATTTT
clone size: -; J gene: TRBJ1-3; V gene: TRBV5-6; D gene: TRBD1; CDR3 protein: CASSLWGQSGNTIYF; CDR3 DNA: TGTGCCAGCAGCTTGTGGGGACAGTCTGGAAACACCATATATTTT
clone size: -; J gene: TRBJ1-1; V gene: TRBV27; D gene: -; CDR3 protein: CASSIQGNTEAFF; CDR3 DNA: TGTGCCAGCAGTATACAGGGGAACACTGAAGCTTTCTTT
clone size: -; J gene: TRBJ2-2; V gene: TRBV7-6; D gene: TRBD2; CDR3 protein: CASSPLSGGPGELFF; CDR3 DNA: TGTGCCAGCAGCCCCCTCTCGGGGGGGCCCGGGGAGCTGTTTTTT
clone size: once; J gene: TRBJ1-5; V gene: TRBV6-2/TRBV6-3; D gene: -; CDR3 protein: CASSRGLNQPQHF; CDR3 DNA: TGTGCCAGCAGCAGGGGCCTTAATCAGCCCCAGCATTTT
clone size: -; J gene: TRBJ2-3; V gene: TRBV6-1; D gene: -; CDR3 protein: CASSGLAWGVGMDTQYF; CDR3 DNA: TGTGCCAGCAGTGGTCTAGCGTGGGGAGTAGGCATGGATACGCAGTATTTT
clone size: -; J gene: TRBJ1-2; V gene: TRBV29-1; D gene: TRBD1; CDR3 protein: CSVGGSGQGGSYGYTF; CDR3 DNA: TGCAGCGTTGGCGGATCGGGGCAGGGGGGCTCCTATGGCTACACCTTC
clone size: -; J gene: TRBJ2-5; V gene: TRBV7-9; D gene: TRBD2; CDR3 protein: CASSLTSGSQETQYF; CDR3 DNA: TGTGCCAGCAGCCTGACTAGCGGCTCACAGGAGACCCAGTACTTC
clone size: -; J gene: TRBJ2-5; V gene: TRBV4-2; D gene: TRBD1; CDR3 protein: CASSQDIGTGGSETQYF; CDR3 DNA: TGTGCCAGCAGCCAAGATATAGGGACAGGGGGATCAGAGACCCAGTACTTC
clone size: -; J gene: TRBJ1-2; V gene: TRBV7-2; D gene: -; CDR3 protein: CASSLGTASNYGYTF; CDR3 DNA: TGTGCCAGCAGCTTAGGGACAGCGTCTAACTATGGCTACACCTTC
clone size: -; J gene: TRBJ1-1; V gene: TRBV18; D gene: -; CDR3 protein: CASSLDTEAFF; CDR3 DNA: TGTGCCAGCTCCCTTGACACTGAAGCTTTCTTT
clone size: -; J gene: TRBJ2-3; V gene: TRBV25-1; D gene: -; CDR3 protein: CASSITTTDTDTQYF; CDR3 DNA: TGTGCCAGCAGCATTACGACGACAGACACAGATACGCAGTATTTT
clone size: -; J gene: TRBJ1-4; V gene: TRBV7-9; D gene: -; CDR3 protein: CASSLQGYGLFF; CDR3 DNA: TGTGCCAGCAGCTTACAGGGCTACGGACTGTTTTTT